This T cell receptor (beta chain) is from a study of early T cells in non-severe SARS-CoV-2 infection. Study in general: Unpaired chains resulted from sequencing bulk RNA of unsorted whole blood. Study-wide results and caveats: Using VDJdb, the matching emphasized anti-spike CD8 responses while missing private and CD4 specificities.

Individual cDNA molecules carried attached unique molecular identifiers. TCRdb reprocessed the 5' RACE reads with MiXCR, giving one entry per CDR3 protein. The sample includes around 80,000 distinct CDR3 sequences, over 10% of them seen just once. This clonotype was observed a few times. Its antigen is unknown. The CDR3 is 16 residues long. Trimming removed 7 bases from V and 0 bases from J, with 19 bases in between. Germline CDR1 reads SNHLY; CDR2 reads FYNNEI. The chain employs TRBV2 and TRBJ2-7; D assignment may be TRBD1 or TRBD2 (5 bases each). The specimen sequenced was whole blood. The clonotype comes from an adult who was a healthcare worker with PCR-confirmed SARS-CoV-2 infection or an uninfected control (not recorded which). CDR3 nucleotide sequence: TGTGCCAGCACCGAAACCCCCGGGACGTACTCCTACGAGCAGTACTTC. This translates into CASTETPGTYSYEQYF. Based on the CDR3 plus reference TRBV2 and TRBJ2-7, the full variable domain is EPEVTQTPSHQVTQMGQEVILRCVPISNHLYFYWYRQILGQKVEFLVSFYNNEISEKSEIFDDQFSVERPDGSNFTLKIRSTKLEDSAMYFCASTETPGTYSYEQYFGPGTRLTVT.